Sequencing of this T cell receptor beta chain was carried out in a study of breast tumors, draining lymph nodes, adjacent tissues. Whole-study findings and limits: Luminal-like breast cancer showed significantly higher tumor–nontumor repertoire similarity than basal-like.

TCRdb re-called the multiplex PCR reads with MiXCR, one entry per CDR3 protein. The table has over 70,000 distinct CDR3 sequences, roughly 30% seen once. This clonotype occurred many times. Its matching antigen is unknown. V was cut by 7 bases and J by 0 bases, with 13 bases left in between. Germline loops: CDR1 MDHEN, CDR2 SYDVKM. CDR3 length: 15 residues. The lymph nodes were axillary draining lymph nodes from breast cancer patients. The receptor's source is a female donor with breast cancer. Some clones in this sample may be carry-over from other donors' samples. Sequencing used axillary lymph node tissue. This chain joins TRBV28 and TRBJ1-3; no definite D call. This chain's CDR3 is CASTPDSYSGNTIYF. The CDR3 DNA reads TGTGCCAGCACCCCAGACTCCTACTCTGGAAACACCATATATTTT.